This T cell receptor (beta chain) emerged from a study of T-cell reconstitution after alpha-beta-depleted transplantation in children. Broader study findings: Reports say that about two months after transplant, the alpha-beta T cells came out of several hundred graft clones that had expanded. From surviving recipient T cells and thymic progenitors came the high day-60 TCRbeta diversity observed in some patients. One year post-transplant, T-cell counts and diversity were largely derived from T cells produced anew.

The CDR3 consists of 14 residues. Trimming removed 8 bases at V and 5 bases at J, with 15 bases between. TCRbeta library construction was performed incorporating unique molecular identifiers. TCRdb re-called the PCR reads through MiXCR, storing one row per CDR3 protein. The sample carries under 150,000 distinct CDR3 sequences, around a tenth recorded once. This clonotype has only a few counts. No antigen is known for it. Here the sequenced sample was PBMCs, mostly from graft donor cells, taken 180 days after TCRalphabeta/CD19-depleted stem cell transplant. The chain is built from TRBV12-3 or TRBV12-4 and TRBJ1-4; a possible D gene is TRBD1 (5 bases). The source of this sequence is a girl in the first two years of life who had a stem cell transplant for combined immunodeficiency, so the T cells may come from the graft donor. The CDR3 sequence: CASGMGQPNEKLFF. The CDR3 DNA is TGTGCCAGCGGGATGGGGCAGCCAAATGAAAAACTGTTTTTT.